This passage covers 19 T cell receptor beta chains from one sample sequenced in a study of T cells after yellow fever vaccination. TCRdb reprocessed the 5' RACE reads via MiXCR and lists one record per CDR3 protein. The repertoire holds more than 300,000 distinct CDR3 sequences, around 4.5% seen once, with 19% in the top ten. The source was PBMCs, collected 15 days after the yellow fever booster vaccination. All receptors derive from a man younger than 30 who received the YFV17D yellow fever vaccine.

This clonotype was counted ten times or more. This rearrangement joins TRBV7-2 to TRBJ2-5, with D unclear. The CDR3 runs 14 residues. Per germline, CDR1 SGHTA and CDR2 FQGNSA. Trimming shortened V by 6 bases and J by 5 bases, and 16 bases separated the two germline ends. The CDR3 nucleotides read TGTGCCAGCAGACCGGGCCACTCCGTGGAGACCCAGTACTTC. Its translation: CASRPGHSVETQYF.

This clonotype was found many times. The genes are TRBV5-4 and TRBJ1-1; D not certain. Trimming took 0 bases from V and 1 from J, leaving 10 bases between them. The CDR3 totals 15 residues. The V gene's germline CDR1 is SGHNT and CDR2 YYREEE (reference sequence). CDR3 loop: CASSLAEEGNTEAFF. The CDR3 bases are TGTGCCAGCAGCTTGGCCGAGGAGGGGAACACTGAAGCTTTCTTT.

The J gene is TRBJ2-3, the V gene TRBV5-1; 7 bases align to TRBD2. Germline V gives CDR1 SGHRS, CDR2 YFSETQ. The trim removed 0 bases at V and 1 base at J, leaving 5 bases unmatched. The CDR3 spans 16 residues. In nucleotides, the CDR3 is TGCGCCAGCAGCTTGGGTTTTGGGGGGGGCACAGATACGCAGTATTTT. Its protein is CASSLGFGGGTDTQYF. The whole variable domain, remainder taken from reference TRBV5-1 and TRBJ2-3, is KAGVTQTPRYLIKTRGQQVTLSCSPISGHRSVSWYQQTPGQGLQFLFEYFSETQRNKGNFPGRFSGRQFSNSRSEMNVSTLELGDSALYLCASSLGFGGGTDTQYFGPGTRLTVL.

This clonotype showed up many times. The V and J genes are TRBV5-1 and TRBJ1-2, with D possibly matching TRBD1 (5 bases). The germline V gene encodes CDR1 SGHRS and CDR2 YFSETQ. The V end was cut by 4 bases, the J end by 8 bases, with 12 bases between. This CDR3 is built from 12 residues. CDR3 sequence: CASSPTERGYTF. Here the CDR3 DNA reads TGCGCCAGCAGCCCGACAGAAAGGGGCTACACCTTC.

In this sample, this clonotype turned up a few times. V usage is TRBV3-1 and J usage is TRBJ1-1, with D possibly being TRBD1 (5 bases). This CDR3 has 13 residues. V lost 3 bases, J lost 4 bases, and 9 bases lay in between. The germline V gene has CDR1 LGHDT and CDR2 YNNKEL (reference sequence). CDR3 protein: CASSQQGTTEAFF. DNA for the CDR3: TGTGCCAGCAGCCAGCAGGGTACCACTGAAGCTTTCTTT.

This clonotype was detected many times. The chain uses TRBV3-1 and TRBJ1-4; D might be TRBD1 (6 bases). The germline CDR1 and CDR2 sequences are LGHDT and YNNKEL (reference sequence). The germline V and J ends were trimmed by 4 bases and 5 bases, with 14 bases remaining between them. There are 15 residues in the CDR3. The CDR3 DNA reads as TGTGCCAGCAGCCGACAGGACACGAGGAATGAAAAACTGTTTTTT. It encodes CASSRQDTRNEKLFF.

This clonotype has ten or more counts. This chain connects TRBV4-2 to TRBJ2-3, with 10 bases matching TRBD1. V was clipped by 4 bases and J by 3 bases; unmatched bases: 7. Germline V lookup: CDR1 LGHNA, CDR2 YNFKEQ. The CDR3 contains 16 residues. The CDR3 loop is CASSPRDRGSTDTQYF. CDR3 DNA sequence: TGTGCCAGCAGCCCCCGGGACAGGGGATCGACAGATACGCAGTATTTT.

This clonotype has more than one count but fewer than ten. The chain is built from TRBV23-1 and TRBJ2-6; possibly TRBD1 for D (5 bases). TRBV23-1 is placed among ORFs of uncertain function. The CDR3 sequence is 16 residues long. The V end lost 3 bases, the J end lost 0 bases, and 9 bases lay between the germline ends. As DNA, the CDR3 is TGCGCCAGCAGTCAGTCGACAGTCTCTGGGGCCAACGTCCTGACTTTC. This codes for CASSQSTVSGANVLTF.

This clonotype was detected ten times or more. The chain uses TRBV12-3 or TRBV12-4 and TRBJ2-4; perhaps TRBD1 as D (6 bases). V was pared by 6 bases and J by 7 bases, with 16 bases between. This CDR3 contains 14 residues. CDR3 in amino acids: CASRTRGVANIQYF. For the CDR3, the DNA is TGTGCCAGCAGGACCAGGGGAGTGGCGAACATTCAGTACTTC.

This clonotype was recorded many times. The J gene is TRBJ1-2, the V gene TRBV7-9, with a possible D match to TRBD1 (5 bases). The V gene lost 8 bases and the J gene lost 2 bases, with 18 bases spanning the gap. Germline V gene sequence: CDR1 SEHNR, CDR2 FQNEAQ (reference sequence). The CDR3 has 15 residues. CDR3 in amino acids: CASHGGVARNYGYTF. The DNA of the CDR3 is TGTGCCAGCCACGGGGGAGTCGCACGGAACTATGGCTACACCTTC.

The sample holds a few counts of this clonotype. This rearrangement joins TRBV5-1 to TRBJ2-5; 10 nucleotides line up with TRBD2. Germline trimming cut 4 bases from V and 3 bases from J; bases unmatched to any gene: 12. Germline loops: CDR1 SGHRS, CDR2 YFSETQ. This CDR3 spans 17 amino acids. The CDR3 DNA follows: TGCGCCAGCAGCCCAGGAGCTAGCGGGGGAGGAAAAGAGACCCAGTACTTC. This sequence encodes CASSPGASGGGKETQYF.

This clonotype occurred a few times. The V gene is TRBV20-1, the J gene TRBJ2-7, with 8 bases lining up with TRBD2. Germline lookup yields CDR1 DFQATT and CDR2 SNEGSKA (reference sequence). With V trimmed by 5 bases and J by 4 bases, 10 bases remained unmatched. The CDR3 totals 14 residues. Here the CDR3 reads CSAPGPGGGYEQYV. The CDR3 coding sequence is TGCAGTGCTCCAGGCCCGGGGGGGGGTTACGAGCAGTACGTC.

This clonotype came up a few times. The V call is TRBV24-1, the J call TRBJ2-1; TRBD1 matches 7 bases. The CDR3 covers 15 residues. Trimming removed 3 bases from V and 7 bases from J; junction bases left unmatched: 8. CDR1 and CDR2 from the germline V gene are KGHDR and SFDVKD. The CDR3 here is CATSDTGQTINEQFF. The CDR3 bases are TGTGCCACCAGTGATACGGGACAGACCATTAATGAGCAGTTCTTC.

This clonotype occurred many times. This chain links TRBV27 with TRBJ2-1, with D possibly being TRBD1 (5 bases). The V gene lost 2 bases and the J gene lost 0 bases, with 8 bases spanning the gap. From germline, CDR1 is MNHEY and CDR2 SMNVEV (reference sequence). The CDR3 runs to 15 residues. The CDR3 region is CASSLRQSSYNEQFF. The DNA of the CDR3 is TGTGCCAGCAGTTTAAGACAGAGCTCCTACAATGAGCAGTTCTTC.

This clonotype was observed at least ten times. The V and J genes are TRBV20-1 and TRBJ1-2; 7 bases match TRBD1. The trim removed 4 bases at V and 4 bases at J, leaving 3 bases unmatched. In germline, CDR1 is DFQATT, CDR2 SNEGSKA (reference sequence). The CDR3 sequence is 12 residues long. The CDR3 spells CSAIGQAYGYTF. DNA for the CDR3: TGCAGTGCTATTGGACAGGCCTATGGCTACACCTTC.

This clonotype came up a few times. CDR3 sequence reads: CASSQAKGPLTYNEQFF. CDR3 DNA: TGCGCCAGCAGCCAAGCTAAGGGCCCCCTTACCTACAATGAGCAGTTCTTC. The genes are TRBV4-3 and TRBJ2-1; D is undetermined. The CDR3 contains 17 residues. CDR1 is LGHNA, CDR2 YSLEER, per germline. Trimming left V 1 base short and J 2 bases short, with 15 bases between.

This clonotype came up a few times. The rearrangement links TRBV6-5 to TRBJ1-6, with TRBD1 as a possible D gene (5 bases). Germline-derived CDR1 and CDR2 are MNHEY and SVGAGI. This CDR3 region has 14 residues. Trimming pared 6 bases from V and 9 bases from J, leaving 15 bases between. The CDR3 nucleotides read TGTGCCAGCAGCCAAGCGAGGGGTAGTTCACCCCTCCACTTT. Translated: CASSQARGSSPLHF.

There are many counts of this clonotype. This chain joins TRBV7-2 and TRBJ1-1, with D tentatively TRBD1 (5 bases). CDR3 size: 13 residues. The V end was cut by 5 bases, the J end by 5 bases, with 12 bases between. Germline CDR1 reads SGHTA; CDR2 reads FQGNSA. CDR3 bases: TGTGCCAGCAGCCCCCCGGGGCGTACTGAAGCTTTCTTT. Residues: CASSPPGRTEAFF.

This clonotype was picked up many times. The rearrangement uses TRBV18 and TRBJ2-7, with TRBD2 matching over 13 bases. The germline CDR1 and CDR2 sequences are KGHSH and LQKENI. There are 17 residues in the CDR3. Trimming removed 2 bases from V and 3 bases from J; junction bases left unmatched: 7. The CDR3 region is CASSPSTSGGRFYEQYF. DNA for the CDR3: TGTGCCAGCTCACCATCGACTAGCGGGGGGCGCTTCTACGAGCAGTACTTC.